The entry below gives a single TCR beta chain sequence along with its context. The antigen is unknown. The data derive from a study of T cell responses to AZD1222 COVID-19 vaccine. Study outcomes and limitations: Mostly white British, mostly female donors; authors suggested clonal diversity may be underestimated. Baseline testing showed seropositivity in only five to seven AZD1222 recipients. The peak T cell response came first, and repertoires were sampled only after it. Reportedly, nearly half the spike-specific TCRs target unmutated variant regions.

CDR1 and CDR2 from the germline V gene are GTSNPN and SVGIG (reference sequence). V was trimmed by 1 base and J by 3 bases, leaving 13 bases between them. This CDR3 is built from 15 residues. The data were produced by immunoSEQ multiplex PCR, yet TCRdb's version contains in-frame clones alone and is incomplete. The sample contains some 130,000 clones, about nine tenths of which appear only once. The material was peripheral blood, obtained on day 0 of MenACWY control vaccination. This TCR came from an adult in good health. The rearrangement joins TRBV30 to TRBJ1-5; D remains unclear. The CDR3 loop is CAWSEQSHYNQPQHF. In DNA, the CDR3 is TGTGCCTGGAGTGAACAGAGTCATTACAATCAGCCCCAGCATTTT.